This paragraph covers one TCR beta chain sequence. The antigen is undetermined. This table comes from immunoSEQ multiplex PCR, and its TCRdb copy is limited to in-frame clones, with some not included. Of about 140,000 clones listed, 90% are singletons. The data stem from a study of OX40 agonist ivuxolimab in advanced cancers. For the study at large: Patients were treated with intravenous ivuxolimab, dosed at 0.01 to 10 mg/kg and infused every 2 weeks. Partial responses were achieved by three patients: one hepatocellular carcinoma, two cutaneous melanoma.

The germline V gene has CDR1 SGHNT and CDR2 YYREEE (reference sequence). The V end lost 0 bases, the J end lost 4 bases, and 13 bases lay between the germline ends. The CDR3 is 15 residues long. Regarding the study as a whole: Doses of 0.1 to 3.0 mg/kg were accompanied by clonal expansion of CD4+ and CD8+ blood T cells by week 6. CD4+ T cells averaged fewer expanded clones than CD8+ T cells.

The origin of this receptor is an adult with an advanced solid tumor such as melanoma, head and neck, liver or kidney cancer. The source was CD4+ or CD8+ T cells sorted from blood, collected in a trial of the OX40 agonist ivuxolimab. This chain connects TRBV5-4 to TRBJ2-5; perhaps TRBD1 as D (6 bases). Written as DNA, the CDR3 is TGTGCCAGCAGCTTGGAAAGCAGGGGTGGAGAGACCCAGTACTTC. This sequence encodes CASSLESRGGETQYF.